One sample yielded the 21 T cell receptor beta chains listed below, sequenced in a study of T cells in Graves' hyperthyroidism and ophthalmopathy. The CDR3 regions of TCR beta were amplified from RNA transcripts. When the TCR CDR3 underwent first-round RT-PCR, the HTBI primer set was used. TCRdb passed the multiplex PCR reads through MiXCR, listing each CDR3 protein once. The sample includes approximately 740,000 distinct CDR3 sequences, around 15% of them seen just once. Sequenced material: blood. These receptors originate from a woman aged 18-29 years with Graves' hyperthyroidism.

This clonotype came up many times. The chain uses TRBV7-8 and TRBJ2-7; 12 bases are a match to TRBD2. Germline-derived CDR1 and CDR2 are SGHVS and FQNEAQ. The CDR3 extends over 17 amino acids. Trimming at V came to 5 bases and at J to 3 bases, leaving 11 bases not matched to a gene. Here the CDR3 reads CASSPRLAGENFYEQYF. The CDR3 coding sequence is TGTGCCAGCAGCCCCCGACTAGCGGGAGAAAACTTCTACGAGCAGTACTTC.

In the case of this clonotype: Sequence at one end of the junction differs from germline and may be a read error. This chain links TRBV7-8 with TRBJ2-3; D is possibly TRBD2 (6 bases). This CDR3 has 16 amino acids. Germline CDR1 reads SGHVS; CDR2 reads FQNEAQ. CDR3 amino acids: CASSRLGAGRTDTQCF. DNA of the CDR3: TGTGCCAGCAGCCGACTCGGGGCGGGACGCACAGATACGCAGTGTTTT.

The chain carries TRBV20-1 and TRBJ2-2, with D unclear. V shed 0 bases and J shed 5 bases, with 10 bases lying between them. This CDR3 is built from 14 residues. CDR1 is DFQATT and CDR2 is SNEGSKA in the germline V gene (reference sequence). The CDR3 loop reads CSARDPSGTGELFF. The CDR3 bases are TGCAGTGCTAGAGATCCCAGTGGGACCGGGGAGCTGTTTTTT.

The V call is TRBV6-1, the J call TRBJ2-1, with 9 bases that match TRBD2. CDR1 is MNHNS, CDR2 SASEGT, per germline. This CDR3 region has 19 residues. The V segment lost 7 bases and the J segment 6 bases; nucleotides outside the gene matches: 22. This CDR3 is CASTPGPAGGPPLSNEQFF. The CDR3, as DNA: TGTGCCAGCACCCCGGGCCCCGCGGGAGGGCCTCCTCTCTCCAATGAGCAGTTCTTC.

This clonotype was recorded at least ten times. This rearrangement joins TRBV27 to TRBJ2-1; the match to TRBD2 covers 14 bases. The CDR3 covers 15 residues. Germline assignment: CDR1 MNHEY and CDR2 SMNVEV (reference sequence). Trimming took 5 bases from V and 8 from J; bases not matched to a gene: 5. The CDR3 nucleotides are TGTGCCAGCAGTCCCGGGACTAGCGGGAGAGATGAGCAGTTCTTC. Translating gives CASSPGTSGRDEQFF.

This clonotype came up many times. The chain recombines TRBV12-3 or TRBV12-4 with TRBJ1-5; a weak D match, TRBD1 (5 bases). Trimming cost V 6 bases and J 6 bases, with 24 bases left between them. This CDR3 contains 17 residues. CDR3 in DNA: TGTGCCAGCAGCGACGGTCCACTTGACAGACGGGGTCAGCCCCAGCATTTT. It encodes CASSDGPLDRRGQPQHF.

This rearrangement joins TRBV10-3 to TRBJ1-1; 7 bases fit TRBD1. Germline trimming cut 4 bases from V and 6 bases from J; bases unmatched to any gene: 11. Germline values: CDR1 ENHRY, CDR2 SYGVKD. The CDR3 extends over 15 amino acids. The CDR3: CAISARDSEGSEAFF. The CDR3 coding sequence is TGTGCCATCAGTGCCCGGGACAGCGAGGGGTCTGAAGCTTTCTTT.

In its sample, this clonotype was seen a few times. This chain connects TRBV19 to TRBJ2-4; no firm D call. Germline V lookup: CDR1 LNHDA, CDR2 SQIVND (reference sequence). Trimming removed 9 bases from V and 0 bases from J, with 30 bases in between. The CDR3 spans 20 residues. The CDR3 is CARFQTLVYRAILAKNIQYF. The CDR3, as DNA: TGTGCCAGGTTCCAGACTCTAGTATATCGGGCCATTCTAGCCAAAAACATTCAGTACTTC.

This clonotype was counted a few times. J is TRBJ2-3 and V is TRBV19, with 7 bases identical to TRBD1. CDR3 length: 15 amino acids. Germline V gene sequence: CDR1 LNHDA, CDR2 SQIVND (reference sequence). V lost 4 bases, J lost 2 bases, and 6 bases stayed unmatched. CDR3 nucleotides: TGTGCCAGTAGTAGACCACAGGGGACCACAGATACGCAGTATTTT. Amino acids: CASSRPQGTTDTQYF.

Concerning this clonotype itself: This may be a read error, as it is one base from a much larger clone. The chain couples TRBV18 to TRBJ2-7; 9 bases align to TRBD1. V shed 9 bases, J shed 2 bases, and the junction held 14 bases outside the gene matches. The CDR3 consists of 16 residues. Germline lookup yields CDR1 KGHSH and CDR2 LQKENI. The CDR3 is CASTPGQGWGTYEQYF. As DNA, the CDR3 is TGTGCCAGTACACCGGGACAGGGCTGGGGAACCTACGAGCAGTACTTC.

The J gene is TRBJ2-7, the V gene TRBV4-1; 10 nucleotides line up with TRBD1. This CDR3 has 16 residues. The V segment lost 1 base and the J segment 2 bases; nucleotides outside the gene matches: 5. The V gene's germline CDR1 is MGHRA and CDR2 YSYEKL. The CDR3 DNA is TGCGCCAGCAGCCAAGTAGGGACAGGGGACACCTACGAGCAGTACTTC. It translates to CASSQVGTGDTYEQYF.

The rearrangement uses TRBV15 and TRBJ2-1; 11 positions match TRBD2. CDR3 size: 15 residues. V lost 6 bases to trimming and J lost 4 bases; unmatched junction nucleotides: 5. Germline V gene lookup returns CDR1 LNHNV and CDR2 YYDKDF (reference sequence). The CDR3 loop is CATRGGTSGYNEQFF. The CDR3 coding sequence is TGTGCCACCAGGGGAGGGACTAGCGGTTACAATGAGCAGTTCTTC.

The V and J genes are TRBV27 and TRBJ2-1, with 13 bases that match TRBD2. The CDR3 is 16 residues long. V shed 5 bases, J shed 6 bases, and the junction held 7 bases outside the gene matches. Per germline, CDR1 MNHEY and CDR2 SMNVEV (reference sequence). The CDR3 nucleotides are TGTGCCAGCAGTCCCCGACTAGCGGGGGGCATCAATGAGCAGTTCTTC. Its translation is CASSPRLAGGINEQFF.

In this sample, this clonotype turned up a few times. The CDR3 protein is CSARKRNAEKLFF. The CDR3, as DNA: TGCAGTGCTAGAAAAAGGAACGCGGAAAAACTGTTTTTT. The chain has TRBV20-1 and TRBJ1-4; D not certain. V was shortened by 2 bases and J by 8 bases, with 12 bases between the two germline ends. The CDR3 is 13 residues long. CDR1 and CDR2 (germline): DFQATT, SNEGSKA (reference sequence).

A few counts support this clonotype. J is TRBJ1-5 and V is TRBV4-1; D perhaps matches TRBD1 (6 bases). The CDR3 is made up of 14 amino acids. Per germline, CDR1 MGHRA and CDR2 YSYEKL. Trimming took 2 bases from V and 4 from J, leaving 9 bases between them. CDR3 coding DNA: TGCGCCAGCAGCCAACTACAGGGAAATCAGCCCCAGCATTTT. It specifies CASSQLQGNQPQHF.

This clonotype occurred many times. V is TRBV2 and J is TRBJ2-4, with 7 bases matching TRBD2. This CDR3 is built from 17 residues. Germline CDR1 is SNHLY and CDR2 is FYNNEI. J was trimmed by 0 bases and V by 8 bases; bases with no gene match: 13. The DNA of the CDR3 is TGTGCCAGCGGAGGGAGGGAGACCCTCCTAGCCAAAAACATTCAGTACTTC. Protein sequence: CASGGRETLLAKNIQYF.

CDR3 sequence (DNA): TGTGCCAGCAGTGATTTGGGGGGGCCCGGTCTTTTGGAGACCCAGTACTTC. This encodes CASSDLGGPGLLETQYF. The chain employs TRBV25-1 and TRBJ2-5, with D perhaps TRBD2 (7 bases). There are 17 residues in the CDR3. CDR1 and CDR2 from the germline V gene are MGHDK and SYGVNS. Trimming removed 3 bases from V and 5 bases from J, with 22 bases in between. Full variable domain (remainder filled in from reference TRBV25-1 and TRBJ2-5): EADIYQTPRYLVIGTGKKITLECSQTMGHDKMYWYQQDPGMELHLIHYSYGVNSTEKGDLSSESTVSRIRTEHFPLTLESARPSHTSQYLCASSDLGGPGLLETQYFGPGTRLLVL.

There are many counts of this clonotype. The junction departs from the called germline gene at one end, perhaps through a read error. The chain combines TRBV5-1 with TRBJ2-1; the match to TRBD2 covers 12 bases. Germline V CDR1 and CDR2: SGHRS, YFSETQ. The CDR3 totals 15 residues. Here the CDR3 DNA reads TGTGCCAGCAGCTTGGAACTAGCGGGAGGCAATGAGCAGTTCTTC. Its protein product is CASSLELAGGNEQFF. Based on the CDR3 plus reference TRBV5-1 and TRBJ2-1, the full variable domain is KAGVTQTPRYLIKTRGQQVTLSCSPISGHRSVSWYQQTPGQGLQFLFEYFSETQRNKGNFPGRFSGRQFSNSRSEMNVSTLELGDSALYLCASSLELAGGNEQFFGPGTRLTVL.

The chain combines TRBV20-1 with TRBJ1-2, with a possible D match to TRBD1 (6 bases). Looked up from germline, CDR1 is DFQATT and CDR2 is SNEGSKA (reference sequence). The CDR3 sequence is 17 residues long. Trimming removed 6 bases at V and 0 bases at J, with 23 bases between. CDR3 DNA sequence: TGCAGTGCGAGGGGGGGGGTCCAGGGAGAAGCTAACTATGGCTACACCTTC. Translated: CSARGGVQGEANYGYTF.

This clonotype was picked up many times. The V gene is TRBV3-1, the J gene TRBJ1-1, with D possibly TRBD1 on 5 matching bases. Deletions cut 4 bases from V and 5 bases from J, with 14 bases between. This CDR3 has 14 amino acids. The germline gives CDR1 LGHDT, CDR2 YNNKEL (reference sequence). Written as DNA, the CDR3 is TGTGCCAGCAGCCGAAGGGGACTGGGTACTGAAGCTTTCTTT. The encoded protein is CASSRRGLGTEAFF.

This chain uses TRBV29-1 with TRBJ2-4, with D maybe TRBD2 (6 bases). Germline V gene data show CDR1 as SQVTM and CDR2 as ANQGSEA. There are 11 residues in the CDR3. V lost 6 bases to trimming and J lost 7 bases, with 10 bases between them. The CDR3 spells CSVKEGNIQYF. CDR3 DNA: TGCAGCGTGAAGGAGGGCAACATTCAGTACTTC.